The 21 T cell receptor beta chains given below trace back to one sample, sequenced in a study of cytomegalovirus exposure and HLA in healthy donors. Use of 60 Vbeta and 13 Jbeta primers characterized the PCR. Method: immunoSEQ multiplex PCR; TCRdb's copy keeps in-frame clones and lacks some. The table records some 150,000 clones, nearly 80% of them present only once. The sample taken for sequencing was PBMCs. The source is a male donor in good health and CMV-seronegative.

The chain employs TRBV19 and TRBJ2-1; TRBD2 is a possible D gene (6 bases). CDR3 size: 15 residues. Germline lookup yields CDR1 LNHDA and CDR2 SQIVND (reference sequence). V lost 1 base, J lost 8 bases, and 15 bases lay in between. The DNA of the CDR3 is TGTGCCAGTAGTATAGGGGGGGACTCGCCTGATGAGCAGTTCTTC. It encodes CASSIGGDSPDEQFF.

With regard to this clone: At the DNA level, this CDR3 is encoded by other sequences in the same sample as well. The chain joins TRBV2 to TRBJ2-5; the match to TRBD2 covers 16 bases. Looked up from germline, CDR1 is SNHLY and CDR2 is FYNNEI. With V trimmed by 7 bases and J by 5 bases, 7 bases remained unmatched. The CDR3 runs 16 residues. CDR3 bases: TGTGCCAGCACCAGGGGACTAGCGGGGGGGCCGGAGACCCAGTACTTC. Its protein product is CASTRGLAGGPETQYF.

This chain's CDR3 is CASSKDRGSYNEQFF. The DNA of the CDR3 is TGTGCCAGCAGTAAAGACAGGGGGAGTTACAATGAGCAGTTCTTC. J is TRBJ2-1 and V is TRBV2; 9 positions agree with TRBD1. Germline assignment: CDR1 SNHLY and CDR2 FYNNEI. The CDR3 has 15 amino acids. The ends lost 5 bases at V and 4 bases at J; junction bases unmatched: 6.

To note about this clone: Other DNA sequences within the sample encode an identical CDR3. The rearrangement links TRBV6-5 to TRBJ2-7, with a weak D call TRBD1 (6 bases). This CDR3 is 12 amino acids long. The germline V gene encodes CDR1 MNHEY and CDR2 SVGAGI. The V end was cut by 5 bases, the J end by 6 bases, with 11 bases between. The CDR3 DNA is TGTGCCAGCAGTATACAGGGCTCCGAGCAGTACTTC. Translation: CASSIQGSEQYF.

The chain recombines TRBV14 with TRBJ2-1; 7 bases are shared with TRBD2. V shed 5 bases and J 10 bases; nucleotides not matched to a gene: 8. Looked up from germline, CDR1 is SGHDN and CDR2 is FVKESK. This CDR3 has 13 residues. The CDR3 DNA reads as TGTGCCAGCAGCAGGGACTATCTAGCGGAGCAGTTCTTC. Translating gives CASSRDYLAEQFF.

This clone turned up a few times. The chain uses TRBV18 and TRBJ2-7, with TRBD2 identical over 14 bases. CDR1 and CDR2 from the germline V gene are KGHSH and LQKENI. The CDR3 loop spans 16 amino acids. V gave up 4 bases and J gave up 4 bases; unmatched junction bases: 6. The CDR3: CASSRTSGGQYYEQYF. DNA of the CDR3: TGTGCCAGCTCACGGACTAGCGGGGGGCAGTATTACGAGCAGTACTTC.

V gene TRBV4-3 combines with J gene TRBJ1-3; D gene ambiguous. The V gene lost 4 bases and the J gene lost 2 bases, with 12 bases spanning the gap. Per germline, CDR1 LGHNA and CDR2 YSLEER. This CDR3 is built from 15 residues. The DNA of the CDR3 is TGCGCCAGCAGCCGGGGAAGGAGGCCTGGAAACACCATATATTTT. Translating gives CASSRGRRPGNTIYF.

The J gene is TRBJ2-7, the V gene TRBV10-2; D is unresolved. Per the germline V gene, CDR1 is WSHSY and CDR2 is SAAADI. The germline V and J ends were trimmed by 7 bases and 2 bases, with 12 bases remaining between them. The CDR3 spans 13 residues. CDR3 sequence: CASTLLLAYEQYF. The CDR3 DNA follows: TGCGCCAGCACCCTACTGTTGGCCTACGAGCAGTACTTC.

The gene calls are TRBV5-5 and TRBJ2-3; the D is unclear. Trimming took off 0 bases at V and 4 bases at J, with 3 bases between the two ends. CDR1 SGHKS and CDR2 YYEKEE come from the germline V gene (reference sequence). The CDR3 is made up of 12 amino acids. DNA for the CDR3: TGTGCCAGCAGCTTGGGAGCAGATACGCAGTATTTT. It yields the protein CASSLGADTQYF.

The V and J genes are TRBV7-8 and TRBJ1-5; no clear D gene. The germline V gene has CDR1 SGHVS and CDR2 FQNEAQ. The CDR3 covers 17 residues. The V and J ends lost 0 bases and 1 base respectively, with 13 bases between them. The DNA for the CDR3 is TGTGCCAGCAGCTTAGCGCTTAGAGGAACGAGCAATCAGCCCCAGCATTTT. It encodes CASSLALRGTSNQPQHF.

The V call is TRBV29-1, the J call TRBJ2-7; 8 bases line up with TRBD1. Germline lookup yields CDR1 SQVTM and CDR2 ANQGSEA. The V and J ends lost 7 bases and 2 bases, in that order; junction bases with no gene match: 4. This CDR3 contains 12 residues. CDR3 sequence reads: CSAKTGAYEQYF. The CDR3 DNA sequence: TGCAGCGCCAAGACAGGGGCCTACGAGCAGTACTTC.

This chain links TRBV30 with TRBJ1-5, with TRBD1 as a possible D gene (6 bases). CDR3 length equals 13 residues. The ends were cut back, 1 base at V and 7 bases at J, with 11 bases in the middle. CDR1 and CDR2 from the germline V gene are GTSNPN and SVGIG (reference sequence). CDR3 in DNA: TGTGCCTGGAGTGGGGGGCCCGGGCAGCCCCAGCATTTT. Translated, it gives CAWSGGPGQPQHF.

This sequence joins TRBV18 and TRBJ1-2; TRBD1 is a possible D gene (6 bases). This CDR3 is 14 amino acids long. Trimming cost V 3 bases and J 2 bases, with 10 bases left between them. The germline CDR1 and CDR2 sequences are KGHSH and LQKENI. The CDR3 here is CASSPLQGNYGYTF. In nucleotides, the CDR3 is TGTGCCAGCTCACCCTTACAGGGAAACTATGGCTACACCTTC.

The chain joins TRBV7-2 to TRBJ1-5; TRBD1 is a possible D gene (6 bases). Germline CDR1 SGHTA, CDR2 FQGNSA. The CDR3 runs to 14 residues. Trimming pared 6 bases from V and 0 bases from J, leaving 9 bases between. The DNA of the CDR3 is TGTGCCAGCAGGCAGGGGATTAGCAATCAGCCCCAGCATTTT. As protein: CASRQGISNQPQHF.

This chain's CDR3 is CASSSSDRGGGSPLHF. Here the CDR3 DNA reads TGTGCCAGTAGTAGCTCGGACAGGGGAGGCGGATCACCCCTCCACTTT. The rearrangement uses TRBV19 and TRBJ1-6; 9 bases align to TRBD1. Losses at the gene ends were 4 bases for V and 10 bases for J; bases not matched to a gene: 11. Germline V gene data show CDR1 as LNHDA and CDR2 as SQIVND (reference sequence). The CDR3 loop spans 16 amino acids.

A word on this clone: The same CDR3 can be traced to other DNA sequences in this sample. The V gene is TRBV5-1, the J gene TRBJ2-7, with TRBD1 matching over 8 bases. V lost 3 bases to trimming and J lost 2 bases; unmatched junction nucleotides: 13. The germline V gene has CDR1 SGHRS and CDR2 YFSETQ. CDR3 length: 17 amino acids. The CDR3: CASSYLPPGQAAYEQYF. DNA for the CDR3: TGCGCCAGCAGCTACCTCCCACCGGGACAGGCAGCCTACGAGCAGTACTTC.

The chain joins TRBV9 to TRBJ2-5; D not resolved. The CDR3 contains 13 residues. V dropped 4 bases and J dropped 3 bases, with 10 bases sitting between them. CDR1 and CDR2 from the germline V gene are SGDLS and YYNGEE. The CDR3 bases are TGTGCCAGCAGCAGCATGGCGGAAGAGACCCAGTACTTC. Translating it yields CASSSMAEETQYF.

V and J are TRBV4-3 and TRBJ1-2; 7 bases are a match to TRBD1. Looked up from germline, CDR1 is LGHNA and CDR2 is YSLEER. V lost 0 bases, J lost 10 bases, and 11 bases stayed unmatched. This CDR3 is built from 15 residues. In DNA form, the CDR3 reads TGCGCCAGCAGCCAAGATCGATCGACAGGGCCTTACTACACCTTC. This translates into CASSQDRSTGPYYTF.

The chain employs TRBV6-1 and TRBJ1-1; D gene uncertain. Trimming cost V 2 bases and J 5 bases, with 9 bases left between them. CDR3 length equals 13 residues. CDR1 is MNHNS, CDR2 SASEGT, per germline. The CDR3 sequence: CASSETGETEAFF. As DNA, the CDR3 is TGTGCCAGCAGTGAAACCGGGGAAACTGAAGCTTTCTTT.

This chain joins TRBV30 and TRBJ2-4; a possible D gene is TRBD2 (7 bases). This CDR3 has 11 amino acids. V lost 4 bases to trimming and J lost 12 bases, with 13 bases between them. Germline CDR1 reads GTSNPN; CDR2 reads SVGIG (reference sequence). CDR3 loop: CAWMRGGNQYF. The CDR3, as DNA: TGTGCCTGGATGAGGGGGGGCAATCAGTACTTC.

The chain is built from TRBV2 and TRBJ1-4; D is perhaps TRBD1 (6 bases). CDR1 and CDR2 from the germline V gene are SNHLY and FYNNEI. The CDR3 is 14 residues long. V dropped 2 bases and J dropped 5 bases, with 9 bases sitting between them. The CDR3 DNA reads as TGTGCCAGCAGTGAACAGGGGCGAAATGAAAAACTGTTTTTT. It codes for CASSEQGRNEKLFF.